The source of this T cell receptor (beta chain) is a study of human T cells and chemical hapten exposure. This clonotype was observed a handful of times. The sample's time point: patch test 1, 2 weeks after DPC sensitization. Treatment indicated: therapeutic diphenylcyclopropenone sensitization with weekly scalp DPC. Before extraction, the whole blood was not fractionated, and total RNA was taken from it. V dropped 0 bases and J dropped 4 bases, with 4 bases sitting between them. The CDR3 contains 13 residues. CDR1 is SGHKS, CDR2 YYEKEE, per germline (reference sequence). TCRdb processed the RACE reads anew with MiXCR; each CDR3 protein has one entry. The table includes about 100,000 distinct CDR3 sequences, more than 9.5% detected once.

This sequence joins TRBV5-5 and TRBJ1-4; D is ambiguous. This sequence originates from a woman between 35 and 50 years old with alopecia areata. Some clones in this sample may be carry-over from other donors' samples. Sequencing used whole blood, obtained in connection with sensitization to the hapten diphenylcyclopropenone (DPC). CDR3 sequence (DNA): TGTGCCAGCAGCTTGGCCGGTAATGAAAAACTGTTTTTT. Amino acids: CASSLAGNEKLFF. Looking up the rest from reference TRBV5-5 and TRBJ1-4 gives the full variable domain: DAGVTQSPTHLIKTRGQQVTLRCSPISGHKSVSWYQQVLGQGPQFIFQYYEKEERGRGNFPDRFSARQFPNYSSELNVNALLLGDSALYLCASSLAGNEKLFFGSGTQLSVL.